This T cell receptor beta chain was observed in a study of OX40 agonist ivuxolimab in advanced cancers. The study sampled blood at baseline, cycle 4 day 1, and cycle 7 day 1. Assay: immunoSEQ multiplex PCR; the TCRdb copy retains only in-frame clones and omits some. The data hold 75,000 to 80,000 clones, with over 70% observed a single time. The source material was CD4+ or CD8+ T cells sorted from blood, sampled in a trial of the OX40 agonist ivuxolimab. This TCR came from an adult with an advanced solid tumor such as melanoma, head and neck, liver or kidney cancer.

The chain's CDR3 is CASSLGQDTQYF. As DNA, the CDR3 is TGTGCCAGCAGCTTAGGGCAAGATACGCAGTATTTT. The chain combines TRBV4-2 with TRBJ2-3; D gene unclear. The CDR3 runs to 12 residues. CDR1 and CDR2 (germline): LGHNA, YNFKEQ. Between the trimmed V and J ends, which lost 5 bases and 5 bases, there was a span of 8 bases.